This T cell receptor (beta chain) was captured by sequencing in a study of blood T cell repertoires in COVID-19 (dated by TCRdb to about 2020). For context, the study as a whole: Samples covering the acute and convalescent phases of COVID-19 were provided by collaborators in the United States, Italy and Spain. The prospective study material was composed of cDNA or gDNA derived from T cells, B-cell-depleted T cells, or PBMCs. Subjects who had been exposed to COVID-19, were actively infected with it, or had recovered from it provided the deeply sampled blood TCRbeta repertoires that made up the dataset. The repertoires were released in a freely available public database meant as a resource for research on the immune response to SARS-CoV-2. Samples came from the ongoing ImmuneRACE study (first 160 participants) plus 1,254 subjects from 6 global collaborators. Nearly every sample came with metadata listing a de-identified subject ID, COVID-19 status, age in years and sex. Where available, HLA class I and class II types were obtained from metadata supplied by the sample provider rather than from assay-based typing. Results and caveats for the whole study, not just this receptor: Clinical and demographic metadata were provided uncurated, with the amount varying by source and participant.

TCRbeta CDR3 regions were amplified from genomic DNA by means of the immunoSEQ Assay, a bias-controlled multiplex PCR. Concerning the study's data processing: Nucleated cell counts per sample were estimated from amplification of reference gene primers within the assay. To quantify the absolute abundance of each unique TCRbeta CDR3 rearrangement, sequence reads were collapsed and filtered. Productive Simpson clonality was computed per sample as the square root of Simpson's diversity index over productive rearrangements. Here the immuneACCESS table is served through TCRdb, limited to in-frame sequences with V and J called. Missing clones are a known gap in these copies; in checked studies unresolved V genes cover under half, and the rest lacks a known reason. D and trimming were read from the DNA, whereas the V and J calls and clone size are those reported in that table. This sample lists around 100,000 clones; 80% to 90% were detected once. The ten largest clonotypes hold 32% of the sample.

Collaborating institutions collected whole blood in K2EDTA tubes following their own protocols. For TCRbeta analysis, collaborators shipped samples in one of three forms: frozen whole blood, isolated PBMCs, or DNA extracted from either of those sample types. CDR1 and CDR2 are read off the germline V gene as SGDLS and YYNGEE. V gives up 0 bases and J gives up 3 bases, and the segment between their germline ends measures 9 bases. CDR3 length: 14 amino acids, cysteine to phenylalanine. Kept here is only the CDR3 DNA, which spans 42 bases and is read in frame from base 1. Of note for this clone: It lacks a known antigen. Qualities for individual bases were not recorded, and no much larger clone is one base off.

The TCR comes from a woman older than 75 with acute or convalescent COVID-19. The chain is assembled from TRBV9 and TRBJ2-5, with no reliable assignment of the D segment. The sample taken for sequencing was peripheral blood. At the DNA level, the sequence is TGTGCCAGCAGCGTAGACCCTACCAAAGAGACCCAGTACTTC. Translated, this is CASSVDPTKETQYF.